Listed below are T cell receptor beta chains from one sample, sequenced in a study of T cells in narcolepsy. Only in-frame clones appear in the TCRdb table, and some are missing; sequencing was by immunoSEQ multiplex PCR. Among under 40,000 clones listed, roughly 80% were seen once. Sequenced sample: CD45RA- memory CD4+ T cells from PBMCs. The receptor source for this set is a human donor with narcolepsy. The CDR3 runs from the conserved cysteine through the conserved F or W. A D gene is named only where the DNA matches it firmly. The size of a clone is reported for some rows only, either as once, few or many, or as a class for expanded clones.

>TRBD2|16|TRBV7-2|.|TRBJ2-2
TGTGCCAGCAGCTTACCCCCGCGGGGGGGCCGGGGGGAGCTGTTTTTT
CASSLPPRGGRGELFF
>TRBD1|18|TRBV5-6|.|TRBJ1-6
TGTGCCAGCAGCTTGGCGATGGGGGGACAGGGATATAATTCACCCCTCCACTTT
CASSLAMGGQGYNSPLHF
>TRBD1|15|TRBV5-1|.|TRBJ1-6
TGCGCCAGCAGCCGAGGACAGGGAGTGAATTCACCCCTCCACTTT
CASSRGQGVNSPLHF
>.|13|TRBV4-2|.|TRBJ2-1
TGTGCCAGCAGCCAAGACCCAAAGTCTGAGCAGTTCTTC
CASSQDPKSEQFF
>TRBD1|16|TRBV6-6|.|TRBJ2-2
TGTGCCAGCAACCTCGACAGGGGGCGAATCACCGGGGAGCTGTTTTTT
CASNLDRGRITGELFF
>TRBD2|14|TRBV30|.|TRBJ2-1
TGTGCCTGGAGGTTCGTCGGGGGGAGGGATGAGCAGTTCTTC
CAWRFVGGRDEQFF
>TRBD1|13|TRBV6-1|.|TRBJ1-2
TGTGCCAGCAACCAGGGGGCAAACTATGGCTACACCTTC
CASNQGANYGYTF
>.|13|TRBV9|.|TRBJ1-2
TGTGCCAGCAGCGTAGCAACCAATGTGGGCTACACCTTC
CASSVATNVGYTF
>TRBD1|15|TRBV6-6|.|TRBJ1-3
TGTGCCAGCAGTTACTGGGGGACAGAAGGAAACACCATATATTTT
CASSYWGTEGNTIYF
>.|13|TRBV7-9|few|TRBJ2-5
TGTGCCAGCAGCCAGGGCCTGGGAGAGACCCAGTACTTC
CASSQGLGETQYF
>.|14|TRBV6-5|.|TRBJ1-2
TGTGCCAGCACGTTATCGGGAAGCGACTATGGCTACACCTTC
CASTLSGSDYGYTF
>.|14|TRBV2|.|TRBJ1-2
TGTGCCAGCCGAGCTAACCTGAGGACGTATGGCTACACCTTC
CASRANLRTYGYTF
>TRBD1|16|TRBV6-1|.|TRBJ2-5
TGTGCCAGCAGTGAGGCGGGACAGGGGGGGCAAGAGACCCAGTACTTC
CASSEAGQGGQETQYF
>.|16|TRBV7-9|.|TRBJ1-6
TGTGCCAGCAGCTCCGACAGGCGCACCTATAATTCACCCCTCCACTTT
CASSSDRRTYNSPLHF
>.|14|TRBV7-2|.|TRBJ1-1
TGTGCCAGCAGCCCCAGGGCCATGAACACTGAAGCTTTCTTT
CASSPRAMNTEAFF
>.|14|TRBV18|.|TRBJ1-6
TGTGCCAGCTCACAGGGACGTCAAAATTCACCCCTCCACTTT
CASSQGRQNSPLHF
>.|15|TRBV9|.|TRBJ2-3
TGTGCCAGCAGCGTAGGGGTGGCCGCCGGCCATACGCAGTATTTT
CASSVGVAAGHTQYF
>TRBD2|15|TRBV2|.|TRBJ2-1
TGTGCCAGCAGGCCGACTAGCGGGGGGGCGGATGAGCAGTTCTTC
CASRPTSGGADEQFF
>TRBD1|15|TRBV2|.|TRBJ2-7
TGTGCCAGCGCGGATGTGGACAGGGGGAATGCCGAGCAGTACTTC
CASADVDRGNAEQYF
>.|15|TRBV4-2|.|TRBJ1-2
TGTGCCAGCACCCTACAGCCGGGACTCAACTATGGCTACACCTTC
CASTLQPGLNYGYTF